These 22 T cell receptor beta chains were sequenced from one sample in a study of blood T cell repertoires in COVID-19. Produced via immunoSEQ multiplex PCR; TCRdb's table is partial and in-frame only. Among around 180,000 clones listed, approximately 80% were seen once. Sequenced sample: PBMCs or T cells enriched from blood (not recorded which). These receptors were taken from a man aged 45 to 65 who had recovered from COVID-19.

The V and J genes are TRBV5-6 and TRBJ1-1; no clear D. V was pared by 0 bases and J by 3 bases, with 6 bases between. CDR1 and CDR2 from the germline V gene are SGHDT and YYEEEE. The CDR3 is made up of 13 amino acids. CDR3 sequence: CASSLGPDTEAFF. CDR3 nucleotides: TGTGCCAGCAGCTTGGGTCCGGACACTGAAGCTTTCTTT.

V usage is TRBV4-2 and J usage is TRBJ2-3; no definite D call. Trimming pared 0 bases from V and 6 bases from J, leaving 16 bases between. The CDR3 sequence is 16 residues long. The germline V gene encodes CDR1 LGHNA and CDR2 YNFKEQ. CDR3 region: CASSQDLSLFGDTQYF. In DNA form, the CDR3 reads TGTGCCAGCAGCCAAGACTTGTCGCTTTTCGGGGATACGCAGTATTTT.

The rearrangement links TRBV30 to TRBJ1-5; maybe TRBD1 (6 bases). The germline V and J ends were trimmed by 2 bases and 4 bases, with 9 bases remaining between them. From germline, CDR1 is GTSNPN and CDR2 SVGIG (reference sequence). The CDR3 extends over 13 amino acids. This chain's CDR3 is CAWSHRDNQPQHF. The CDR3 region has the DNA TGTGCCTGGAGTCACAGGGATAATCAGCCCCAGCATTTT.

V is TRBV5-8 and J is TRBJ1-3; 7 bases fit TRBD1. This CDR3 is 15 amino acids long. Germline CDR1 and CDR2: SGHTS and YDEGEE. Trimming at V came to 3 bases and at J to 1 base, leaving 4 bases not matched to a gene. In nucleotides, the CDR3 is TGTGCCAGCAGCTCACGACAGGGATCTGGAAACACCATATATTTT. Translating gives CASSSRQGSGNTIYF.

This rearrangement joins TRBV2 to TRBJ1-2; 10 nucleotides align to TRBD1. V was clipped by 6 bases and J by 4 bases; unmatched bases: 5. The CDR3 runs to 14 residues. Germline values: CDR1 SNHLY, CDR2 FYNNEI. CDR3 amino acids: CASRGDRGVYGYTF. The CDR3 DNA reads as TGTGCCAGCAGGGGGGACAGGGGCGTCTATGGCTACACCTTC.

The rearrangement uses TRBV4-2 and TRBJ1-2, with 10 positions matching TRBD1. The length of the CDR3 is 15 residues. CDR1 LGHNA and CDR2 YNFKEQ come from the germline V gene. Germline trimming cut 3 bases from V and 3 bases from J; bases unmatched to any gene: 4. The CDR3 protein is CASSHGTGAYYGYTF. In nucleotides, the CDR3 is TGTGCCAGCAGCCACGGGACAGGGGCTTACTATGGCTACACCTTC.

V usage is TRBV3-1 (or the pseudogene TRBV3-2) and J usage is TRBJ2-7; D may be TRBD2 (5 bases). The CDR3 runs 14 residues. The ends were cut back, 2 bases at V and 2 bases at J, with 10 bases in the middle. Germline V gives CDR1 LGHDT, CDR2 YNNKEL (reference sequence). CDR3 amino acids: CASSQSRETYEQYF. The DNA of the CDR3 is TGTGCCAGCAGCCAAAGCCGGGAAACCTACGAGCAGTACTTC.

The gene calls are TRBV4-2 and TRBJ2-3; TRBD1 matches at 8 bases. The CDR3 has 15 residues. The germline V gene has CDR1 LGHNA and CDR2 YNFKEQ. The trim removed 4 bases at V and 1 base at J, leaving 4 bases unmatched. In nucleotides, the CDR3 is TGTGCCAGCAGCCTCGGACAGGGAGGCACAGATACGCAGTATTTT. It is translated as CASSLGQGGTDTQYF.

The gene calls are TRBV5-4 and TRBJ2-7; 10 nucleotides line up with TRBD1. V lost 4 bases to trimming and J lost 1 base; unmatched junction nucleotides: 5. Germline CDR1 is SGHNT and CDR2 is YYREEE (reference sequence). The CDR3 runs 15 residues. In nucleotides, the CDR3 is TGTGCCAGCAGCGTCCGGGACAGGGGTTCCTACGAGCAGTACTTC. The encoded protein is CASSVRDRGSYEQYF.

The V call is TRBV10-3, the J call TRBJ1-1; 9 bases match TRBD1. The CDR3 sequence is 13 residues long. V shed 7 bases and J 1 base; nucleotides not matched to a gene: 1. In germline, CDR1 is ENHRY, CDR2 SYGVKD. The CDR3 here is CAIMTGGNTEAFF. The CDR3 DNA reads as TGTGCCATCATGACAGGGGGGAACACTGAAGCTTTCTTT.

The J gene is TRBJ1-6, the V gene TRBV9; 12 nucleotides align to TRBD1. This CDR3 has 15 amino acids. V was pared by 2 bases and J by 9 bases, with 3 bases of the junction left unmatched. The germline V gene has CDR1 SGDLS and CDR2 YYNGEE. In nucleotides, the CDR3 is TGTGCCAGCAGCGTGGGGACAGGGGGCAGTTCACCCCTCCACTTT. Translated, it gives CASSVGTGGSSPLHF.

J is TRBJ1-5 and V is TRBV19; D gene uncertain. Germline V lookup: CDR1 LNHDA, CDR2 SQIVND (reference sequence). V dropped 1 base and J dropped 1 base, with 8 bases sitting between them. The CDR3 loop spans 15 amino acids. CDR3 sequence (DNA): TGTGCCAGTAGTATAGTAACGGAGAGCAATCAGCCCCAGCATTTT. Its protein product is CASSIVTESNQPQHF.

The chain couples TRBV24-1 to TRBJ1-5; D remains ambiguous. CDR1 is KGHDR, CDR2 SFDVKD, per germline. Trimming removed 3 bases from V and 4 bases from J, with 9 bases in between. The CDR3 runs 14 residues. The CDR3 coding sequence is TGTGCCACCAGTGATCCGGGGTCTAATCAGCCCCAGCATTTT. Translating it yields CATSDPGSNQPQHF.

The chain uses TRBV28 and TRBJ2-5; weak D call: TRBD1 (6 bases). The CDR3 has 16 amino acids. Germline V gives CDR1 MDHEN, CDR2 SYDVKM. V gave up 5 bases and J gave up 0 bases, with 16 bases separating them. The CDR3 spells CASSPYGTTDQETQYF. DNA for the CDR3: TGTGCCAGCAGTCCTTACGGGACAACCGACCAAGAGACCCAGTACTTC.

This rearrangement joins TRBV27 to TRBJ1-6, with D hard to call. The CDR3 totals 13 residues. Germline V CDR1 and CDR2: MNHEY, SMNVEV (reference sequence). The V end lost 5 bases, the J end lost 6 bases, and 8 bases lay between the germline ends. CDR3: CASSVTRNSPLHF. The DNA for the CDR3 is TGTGCCAGCAGTGTAACTCGTAATTCACCCCTCCACTTT.

This clone was counted a few times. The rearrangement links TRBV12-3 or TRBV12-4 to TRBJ2-7, with D possibly TRBD2 on 6 matching bases. The CDR3 length is 13 residues. V was pared by 1 base and J by 5 bases, with 9 bases between. DNA of the CDR3: TGTGCCAGCAGTTTAGTGTGGGGGGACGAGCAGTACTTC. Protein: CASSLVWGDEQYF.

The chain couples TRBV19 to TRBJ1-1; 7 bases match TRBD1. V lost 8 bases to trimming and J lost 1 base; unmatched junction nucleotides: 10. CDR3 length: 15 amino acids. Germline CDR1 reads LNHDA; CDR2 reads SQIVND (reference sequence). The CDR3, as DNA: TGTGCCAGTCTTATGACAGGGCGAGGGAACACTGAAGCTTTCTTT. It specifies CASLMTGRGNTEAFF.

V and J are TRBV21-1 and TRBJ1-5; no DNA check was done on the table's D call, TRBD1. TRBV21-1 is tagged as a pseudogene. The CDR3 length is 18 residues. Written as DNA, the CDR3 is TGTGCCAGCAGCAAAGGAAGTCGGACAGGGTATGGCAATCAGCCCCAGCATTTT. It is translated as CASSKGSRTGYGNQPQHF.

This chain uses TRBV7-2 with TRBJ1-5; the D is unclear. Deletions cut 0 bases from V and 4 bases from J, with 10 bases between. The germline CDR1 and CDR2 sequences are SGHTA and FQGNSA. The CDR3 consists of 15 residues. The CDR3 region is CASSLARSRNQPQHF. In DNA, the CDR3 is TGTGCCAGCAGCTTAGCGCGGTCAAGGAATCAGCCCCAGCATTTT. The entire variable domain, with the rest obtained from reference TRBV7-2 and TRBJ1-5, is as follows: GAGVSQSPSNKVTEKGKDVELRCDPISGHTALYWYRQSLGQGLEFLIYFQGNSAPDKSGLPSDRFSAERTGGSVSTLTIQRTQQEDSAVYLCASSLARSRNQPQHFGDGTRLSIL.

The rearrangement uses TRBV5-1 and TRBJ1-1; D is perhaps TRBD1 (6 bases). The germline CDR1 and CDR2 sequences are SGHRS and YFSETQ. V was trimmed by 0 bases and J by 5 bases, leaving 14 bases between them. CDR3 length equals 15 residues. This CDR3 is CASSLATGLGTEAFF. Written as DNA, the CDR3 is TGCGCCAGCAGCTTGGCCACAGGGCTGGGAACTGAAGCTTTCTTT.

The rearrangement uses TRBV7-9 and TRBJ1-3; D may be TRBD1 (6 bases). CDR3 length: 15 residues. Germline loops: CDR1 SEHNR, CDR2 FQNEAQ (reference sequence). V gave up 5 bases and J gave up 3 bases, with 14 bases separating them. The CDR3 DNA follows: TGTGCCAGCAGCCGGATACAGGGAATTGGAAACACCATATATTTT. Translated: CASSRIQGIGNTIYF.

The chain has TRBV7-9 and TRBJ2-2; D might be TRBD1 (5 bases). V shed 2 bases and J shed 6 bases, with 7 bases lying between them. The CDR3 is 13 residues long. CDR1 is SEHNR, CDR2 FQNEAQ, per germline (reference sequence). CDR3 protein: CASSLRGPGELFF. The CDR3 DNA follows: TGTGCCAGCAGCTTAAGGGGTCCCGGGGAGCTGTTTTTT.